A single T cell receptor beta chain is shown here with its context. Its antigen is currently unknown. No DNA is shown, since the ends of the CDR3 on it are uncertain; the CDR3 is the one TCRdb lists. The CDR3 numbers 17 amino acids, ends counted. Germline CDR1 is MNHEY and CDR2 is SVGEGT. Produced via immunoSEQ multiplex PCR; TCRdb's table is partial and in-frame only. The sample shows 200,000 or so clones, 75% to 90% of them seen only once. This sample stems from a study of T cell responses to AZD1222 COVID-19 vaccine. Study-level points and caveats: Along spike, vaccine-associated CD4 TCRs were found throughout, with dominance at 160-218 and 743-854. The reported proportion of spike-specific TCRs targeting unmutated variant regions was nearly half. Only a handful of AZD1222 recipients, roughly 6 in all, had baseline seropositivity. All repertoire sampling was performed exclusively after the peak T cell response.

Sequences were derived from peripheral blood, sampled on day 0 of MenACWY control vaccination. The chain is built from TRBV6-2 or TRBV6-3 and TRBJ1-3; the table gives TRBD1 as D, unverified against the DNA. This TCR came from an adult in good health. CDR3 sequence reads: CASSLWTRGSSGNTIYF.